The 23 T cell receptor beta chains below come from one sample, sequenced in a study of OX40 agonist ivuxolimab in advanced cancers. Profiled with immunoSEQ multiplex PCR; TCRdb holds only in-frame clones, not every one. Of about 15,000 clones listed, approximately 86% were seen once; the top ten hold about 20%. The sequencing used CD4+ or CD8+ T cells sorted from blood, collected in a trial of the OX40 agonist ivuxolimab. These receptors were taken from an adult with an advanced solid tumor such as melanoma, head and neck, liver or kidney cancer.

The rearrangement joins TRBV29-1 to TRBJ1-2, with 8 bases that match TRBD1. Germline V gene lookup returns CDR1 SQVTM and CDR2 ANQGSEA. V lost 6 bases and J lost 8; bases outside the gene matches: 8. The CDR3 is 12 residues long. CDR3 DNA sequence: TGCAGCGTGGCGACAGGGGTGAGGGGCTACACCTTC. It encodes CSVATGVRGYTF.

This rearrangement joins TRBV4-2 to TRBJ2-1; 9 nucleotides agree with TRBD2. The germline gives CDR1 LGHNA, CDR2 YNFKEQ. J lost 3 bases, V lost 5 bases, and 5 bases had no gene match. CDR3 size: 15 residues. The CDR3 region has the DNA TGTGCCAGCAGCTTGACTAGCGGCTTCTACAATGAGCAGTTCTTC. Amino acid sequence: CASSLTSGFYNEQFF.

This clone was counted a few times. V and J are TRBV2 and TRBJ2-7; 7 bases are shared with TRBD1. The length of the CDR3 is 14 residues. Germline V lookup: CDR1 SNHLY, CDR2 FYNNEI. After removal of 6 bases from V and 0 bases from J, the junction contained 5 bases not matched to a gene. The CDR3 sequence is CASRTDRSSYEQYF. CDR3 coding DNA: TGTGCCAGCAGGACGGACAGGAGCTCCTACGAGCAGTACTTC. Together with reference TRBV2 and TRBJ2-7, the CDR3 gives the full variable domain: EPEVTQTPSHQVTQMGQEVILRCVPISNHLYFYWYRQILGQKVEFLVSFYNNEISEKSEIFDDQFSVERPDGSNFTLKIRSTKLEDSAMYFCASRTDRSSYEQYFGPGTRLTVT.

The chain couples TRBV21-1 to TRBJ2-7. TRBV21-1 is a recognized pseudogene. This CDR3 contains 15 residues. Written as DNA, the CDR3 is TGTGCCACCTCCGGGCAAGGGGAGAGGTCCTACGAGCAGTACTTC. The encoded protein is CATSGQGERSYEQYF.

The rearrangement joins TRBV21-1 to TRBJ2-1; the tabulated D call, TRBD2, remains unverified against the DNA. TRBV21-1 has pseudogene status. This CDR3 spans 15 amino acids. The CDR3 spells CASSKASGSGNEQFF. In DNA, the CDR3 is TGTGCCAGCAGCAAAGCTAGCGGGAGTGGCAATGAGCAGTTCTTC.

This clone occurred once. This chain joins TRBV19 and TRBJ2-1; no definite D call. The CDR3 contains 15 residues. Trimming cost V 3 bases and J 1 base, with 10 bases left between them. Germline V gives CDR1 LNHDA, CDR2 SQIVND (reference sequence). The chain's CDR3 is CASSIFGVSYNEQFF. The CDR3 DNA is TGTGCCAGTAGTATTTTCGGTGTTTCCTACAATGAGCAGTTCTTC.

The rearrangement links TRBV28 to TRBJ2-7; weak D call: TRBD1 (6 bases). V lost 7 bases and J 5 bases, leaving 15 bases between the germline ends. CDR3 length equals 13 residues. Germline loops: CDR1 MDHEN, CDR2 SYDVKM. The CDR3 sequence: CASTENRVHEQYF. Written as DNA, the CDR3 is TGTGCCAGCACCGAGAACAGGGTCCACGAGCAGTACTTC. The variable domain in full, completed from reference TRBV28 and TRBJ2-7, reads DVKVTQSSRYLVKRTGEKVFLECVQDMDHENMFWYRQDPGLGLRLIYFSYDVKMKEKGDIPEGYSVSREKKERFSLILESASTNQTSMYLCASTENRVHEQYFGPGTRLTVT.

The rearrangement joins TRBV5-1 to TRBJ1-5, with 9 positions matching TRBD1. Germline lookup yields CDR1 SGHRS and CDR2 YFSETQ. The junction had 3 bases not matched to a gene; V was cut back by 0 bases and J by 5 bases. The CDR3 is 15 amino acids. The CDR3 protein is CASSLGDRVDQPQHF. The CDR3 DNA reads as TGCGCCAGCAGCTTGGGGGACAGGGTGGATCAGCCCCAGCATTTT.

In regard to this clone: At the DNA level, this CDR3 is encoded by other sequences in the same sample as well. The V and J genes are TRBV7-2 and TRBJ1-3; 7 bases map to TRBD1. Germline V gene lookup returns CDR1 SGHTA and CDR2 FQGNSA. CDR3 length: 16 amino acids. The V segment lost 1 base and the J segment 2 bases; nucleotides outside the gene matches: 5. CDR3 in amino acids: CASSLVGRGTGNTIYF. CDR3 bases: TGTGCCAGCAGCTTAGTGGGCAGGGGGACTGGAAACACCATATATTTT.

The rearrangement links TRBV18 to TRBJ2-2; 12 bases map to TRBD2. Germline V gene sequence: CDR1 KGHSH, CDR2 LQKENI. The CDR3 has 18 amino acids. V lost 1 base and J lost 0; bases outside the gene matches: 3. Here the CDR3 reads CASSPLLAGGSNTGELFF. Written as DNA, the CDR3 is TGTGCCAGCTCACCACTACTAGCGGGAGGATCGAACACCGGGGAGCTGTTTTTT. The variable domain in full, with the rest retrieved from reference TRBV18 and TRBJ2-2, is NAGVMQNPRHLVRRRGQEARLRCSPMKGHSHVYWYRQLPEEGLKFMVYLQKENIIDESGMPKERFSAEFPKEGPSILRIQQVVRGDSAAYFCASSPLLAGGSNTGELFFGEGSRLTVL.

The chain couples TRBV27 to TRBJ2-1; TRBD2 agrees at 9 bases. Germline-derived CDR1 and CDR2 are MNHEY and SMNVEV (reference sequence). The length of the CDR3 is 15 residues. The junction had 5 bases not matched to a gene; V was cut back by 2 bases and J by 6 bases. CDR3 in DNA: TGTGCCAGCAGTTTAACTGGCGGGAGGGCCAATGAGCAGTTCTTC. It is translated as CASSLTGGRANEQFF.

As for this clone: Mismatch with germline at one junction end may stem from a read error. This chain uses TRBV7-8 with TRBJ1-2, with a weak D call TRBD1 (5 bases). The CDR3 contains 15 residues. The germline V gene encodes CDR1 SGHVS and CDR2 FQNEAQ. The CDR3 protein is CASSSRDSPNYGYTF. The CDR3 DNA sequence: TGTGCCAGCAGCTCCCGGGACTCTCCTAATTATGGCTACACCTTC.

The V and J genes are TRBV11-3 and TRBJ2-2; D call uncertain. Germline assignment: CDR1 SGHNT and CDR2 YENEEA. The ends were cut back, 5 bases at V and 3 bases at J, with 13 bases in the middle. The CDR3 length is 15 residues. The CDR3 DNA reads TGTGCCAGCAGCCAGACTCAGAGTTACACCGGGGAGCTGTTTTTT. The encoded protein is CASSQTQSYTGELFF.

The chain couples TRBV5-4 to TRBJ1-4; the D gene is possibly TRBD1 (6 bases). Trimming removed 3 bases from V and 0 bases from J, with 9 bases in between. Germline V gene lookup returns CDR1 SGHNT and CDR2 YYREEE (reference sequence). CDR3 size: 15 residues. This CDR3 is CASSSGQPTNEKLFF. DNA of the CDR3: TGTGCCAGCAGCTCCGGACAGCCAACTAATGAAAAACTGTTTTTT.

V usage is TRBV7-2 and J usage is TRBJ2-5; 10 bases match TRBD2. Germline trimming cut 6 bases from V and 4 bases from J; bases unmatched to any gene: 17. CDR3 size: 18 residues. In germline, CDR1 is SGHTA, CDR2 FQGNSA. CDR3 sequence (DNA): TGTGCCAGCAGATTTGGGGTAGCGGGAGGTTTATCCCCAGAGACCCAGTACTTC. The encoded protein is CASRFGVAGGLSPETQYF.

V is TRBV5-8 and J is TRBJ2-5, with D maybe TRBD1 (8 bases). Germline V CDR1 and CDR2: SGHTS, YDEGEE. V dropped 2 bases and J dropped 3 bases, with 14 bases sitting between them. This CDR3 has 15 amino acids. The CDR3 sequence: CASSFGQGGEETQYF. DNA of the CDR3: TGTGCCAGCAGCTTCGGACAGGGAGGGGAAGAGACCCAGTACTTC.

The rearrangement links TRBV19 to TRBJ2-5, with D perhaps TRBD1 (5 bases). With 6 bases removed from V and 2 bases from J, the gap between germline ends came to 13 bases. This CDR3 comprises 14 residues. CDR1 and CDR2 (germline): LNHDA, SQIVND (reference sequence). The CDR3 region is CASSKTEIQETQYF. The CDR3 DNA reads as TGTGCCAGTAGCAAGACAGAGATTCAAGAGACCCAGTACTTC.

This sequence joins TRBV19 and TRBJ2-5; 9 bases match TRBD1. The trim removed 8 bases at V and 3 bases at J, leaving 7 bases unmatched. The CDR3 has 14 residues. Germline CDR1 and CDR2: LNHDA and SQIVND (reference sequence). Here the CDR3 reads CASRPGQGEETQYF. CDR3 DNA: TGTGCCAGTCGTCCGGGACAGGGAGAAGAGACCCAGTACTTC.

The chain couples TRBV6-1 to TRBJ1-1; no clear D gene. The CDR3 is 13 residues long. Germline V CDR1 and CDR2: MNHNS, SASEGT. V was cut by 9 bases and J by 0 bases, with 11 bases left in between. The CDR3 is CASKTSLNTEAFF. The DNA of the CDR3 is TGTGCCAGTAAGACAAGCTTGAACACTGAAGCTTTCTTT.

The rearrangement uses TRBV27 and TRBJ1-5; D uncertain. The V gene lost 6 bases and the J gene lost 2 bases, with 11 bases spanning the gap. The CDR3 consists of 14 residues. CDR1 is MNHEY and CDR2 is SMNVEV in the germline V gene (reference sequence). The CDR3 DNA reads as TGTGCCAGCAGGCTTTTAGGCGGCAATCAGCCCCAGCATTTT. It specifies CASRLLGGNQPQHF.

This clone was detected a few times. The chain has TRBV27 and TRBJ2-7; 10 bases agree with TRBD1. Looked up from germline, CDR1 is MNHEY and CDR2 is SMNVEV (reference sequence). J lost 5 bases, V lost 3 bases, and 10 bases had no gene match. The CDR3 covers 16 residues. CDR3 DNA: TGTGCCAGCAGTTTGTTTCCGGGACAGGGGATCGACGAGCAGTACTTC. Translating gives CASSLFPGQGIDEQYF.

This clone has more than one count but fewer than ten. The CDR3 DNA reads TGTGCCAGCAGCCAAGGTAGCAGTGCGAACACTGAAGCTTTCTTT. Translation gives CASSQGSSANTEAFF. The chain uses TRBV4-2 and TRBJ1-1; unclear D gene. The CDR3 sequence is 15 residues long. The V and J ends lost 1 base and 1 base respectively, with 10 bases between them. CDR1 is LGHNA, CDR2 YNFKEQ, per germline.

V and J are TRBV6-6 and TRBJ2-7; the D gene is possibly TRBD2 (5 bases). The CDR3 consists of 13 residues. CDR1 MNHNY and CDR2 SVGAGI come from the germline V gene (reference sequence). V was clipped by 5 bases and J by 3 bases, with 11 bases between them. The CDR3 sequence: CASSPFEGYEQYF. The CDR3, as DNA: TGTGCCAGCAGTCCCTTTGAGGGCTACGAGCAGTACTTC.